The 10 T cell receptor beta chains below all came from one sample that was sequenced in a study of T cells in Graves' hyperthyroidism and ophthalmopathy. TCR beta CDR3 region amplification was performed from RNA transcripts. A first-round RT-PCR of the TCR CDR3 used the HTBI primer set. TCRdb redid the calling of the multiplex PCR reads with MiXCR, one entry per CDR3 protein. The sample lists 490,000 or so distinct CDR3 sequences; roughly 45% were seen once. Input material: peripheral blood or thyroid tissue (not recorded which). These receptors all stem from an adult woman with Graves' disease, either hyperthyroidism or ophthalmopathy (not recorded which).

The chain combines TRBV29-1 with TRBJ1-1; D uncertain. The CDR3 is 12 residues long. Trimming pared 7 bases from V and 0 bases from J, leaving 9 bases between. Germline CDR1 and CDR2: SQVTM and ANQGSEA. Here the CDR3 reads CSGSEMNTEAFF. CDR3 in DNA: TGCAGCGGGAGTGAGATGAACACTGAAGCTTTCTTT.

In this sample, this clonotype turned up many times. The V call is TRBV3-1, the J call TRBJ2-5; the D call may be TRBD1 or TRBD2 (5 bases each). Trimming shortened V by 0 bases and J by 4 bases, and 12 bases separated the two germline ends. Per germline, CDR1 LGHDT and CDR2 YNNKEL (reference sequence). The CDR3 is made up of 15 amino acids. The CDR3 DNA sequence: TGTGCCAGCAGCCAAGAGGGACGGAACACAGAGACCCAGTACTTC. This translates into CASSQEGRNTETQYF.

This sequence joins TRBV2 and TRBJ1-1; 8 nucleotides agree with TRBD1. V was clipped by 7 bases and J by 3 bases; unmatched bases: 7. The CDR3 is 14 residues long. Germline assignment: CDR1 SNHLY and CDR2 FYNNEI. CDR3 loop: CASNNRGTHTEAFF. The DNA for the CDR3 is TGTGCCAGCAACAACAGGGGGACCCACACTGAAGCTTTCTTT.

This clonotype was picked up one time. The DNA for the CDR3 is TGTGCCAGCAGCGCGAGAGTGGTGGGATTTACCGGGGAGCTGTTTTTT. This translates into CASSARVVGFTGELFF. This sequence joins TRBV7-2 and TRBJ2-2; D is unclear. V was shortened by 5 bases and J by 5 bases, with 18 bases between the two germline ends. Per the germline V gene, CDR1 is SGHTA and CDR2 is FQGNSA. The CDR3 is 16 amino acids.

J is TRBJ2-7 and V is TRBV7-2, with 7 bases fitting TRBD2. Per germline, CDR1 SGHTA and CDR2 FQGNSA. This CDR3 has 15 residues. The ends lost 2 bases at V and 3 bases at J; junction bases unmatched: 7. CDR3 DNA: TGTGCCAGCAGCTTAATTGCGGGAGCCAACTACGAGCAGTACTTC. Amino acid sequence: CASSLIAGANYEQYF.

CDR3 nucleotides: TGTGCCATCAGTGACCCAGGGACGAACACCGGGGAGCTGTTTTTT. Translated, it gives CAISDPGTNTGELFF. The chain is built from TRBV10-3 and TRBJ2-2, with D maybe TRBD1 (5 bases). Germline CDR1 reads ENHRY; CDR2 reads SYGVKD. The ends were cut back, 3 bases at V and 0 bases at J, with 8 bases in the middle. The CDR3 sequence is 15 residues long.

The rearrangement uses TRBV15 and TRBJ1-2; D is possibly TRBD1 (6 bases). V dropped 1 base and J dropped 0 bases, with 9 bases sitting between them. The CDR3 extends over 15 amino acids. Germline values: CDR1 LNHNV, CDR2 YYDKDF (reference sequence). The CDR3 DNA reads TGTGCCACCAGCAGAGGGACAGACCCTAACTATGGCTACACCTTC. This codes for CATSRGTDPNYGYTF.

This sequence joins TRBV24-1 and TRBJ2-5, with D perhaps given as TRBD1 or TRBD2 (5 bases each). Germline CDR1 and CDR2: KGHDR and SFDVKD. This CDR3 has 13 amino acids. CDR3 residues: CAAGEGSQETQYF. As DNA, the CDR3 is TGTGCTGCGGGCGAGGGGAGCCAAGAGACCCAGTACTTC.

This clonotype occurred many times. The chain carries TRBV7-2 and TRBJ1-5; no reliable D call. CDR3 length equals 14 residues. Trimming took off 1 base at V and 6 bases at J, with 10 bases between the two ends. CDR1 SGHTA and CDR2 FQGNSA come from the germline V gene. The CDR3 DNA reads TGTGCCAGCAGCTTAGGTGCGGGTTCTCAGCCCCAGCATTTT. It specifies CASSLGAGSQPQHF.

This clonotype was detected only a few times. The gene calls are TRBV6-5 and TRBJ1-5; the D is unclear. Trimming stripped 8 bases from V and 7 bases from J, with 12 bases between. The CDR3 is 12 residues long. CDR1 and CDR2 from the germline V gene are MNHEY and SVGAGI. The CDR3 DNA sequence: TGTGCCAGCGGGGAAGTAGGCCAGCCCCAGCATTTT. Protein product: CASGEVGQPQHF.